This T cell receptor beta chain was captured by sequencing in a study of T cells in Graves' hyperthyroidism and ophthalmopathy. V lost 7 bases and J lost 5, with 17 bases in between. Germline CDR1 is ENHRY and CDR2 is SYGVKD. This CDR3 is built from 14 residues. This clonotype was counted between two and nine times. The antigen remains undetermined. Study results and caveats: In the analysis, a 13 V-J model separated ophthalmopathy from stable hyperthyroidism.

TCR beta CDR3 regions were amplified from RNA transcripts. With the HTBI primer set, the TCR CDR3 went through a first round of RT-PCR. Each CDR3 protein is one row after TCRdb ran MiXCR on the multiplex PCR reads. The profile shows about 480,000 distinct CDR3 sequences, approximately 22% of them singletons. The chain is built from TRBV10-3 and TRBJ1-2; D is ambiguous. Sequencing was performed on blood. The clonotype originates from a woman in her seventies with Graves' ophthalmopathy. CDR3 DNA: TGTGCCATCAAAGAAGCAGGCTATTTGTATGGCTACACCTTC. It encodes CAIKEAGYLYGYTF.